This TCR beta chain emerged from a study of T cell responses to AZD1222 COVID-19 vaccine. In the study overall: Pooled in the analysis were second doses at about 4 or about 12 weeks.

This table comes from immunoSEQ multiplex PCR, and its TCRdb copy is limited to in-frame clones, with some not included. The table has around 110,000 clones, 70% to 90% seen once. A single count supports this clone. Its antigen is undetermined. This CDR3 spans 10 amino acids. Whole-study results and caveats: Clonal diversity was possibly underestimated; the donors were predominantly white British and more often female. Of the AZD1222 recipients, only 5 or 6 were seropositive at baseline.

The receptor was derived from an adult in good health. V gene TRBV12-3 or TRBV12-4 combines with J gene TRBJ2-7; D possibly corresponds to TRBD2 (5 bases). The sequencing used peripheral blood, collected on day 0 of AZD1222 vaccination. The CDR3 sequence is CAGRMREQYF. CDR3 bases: TGTGCGGGGAGAATGAGGGAGCAGTACTTC.